This T cell receptor (beta chain) was recorded in a study of T cells in Graves' hyperthyroidism and ophthalmopathy. In the study overall: The blood sample was taken at first diagnosis, before treatment began. General study results and limits: A median around 5.9 months before onset, the model predicted ophthalmopathy. Among thyroid clonotypes expanded above 0.001, most also appeared in blood.

There were TCR beta CDR3 regions amplified from RNA transcripts. The HTBI primer set was used in a first-round RT-PCR of the TCR CDR3. TCRdb re-analysed the multiplex PCR reads in MiXCR, keeping a single row per CDR3 protein. The profile shows around 400,000 distinct CDR3 sequences, roughly 15% of them singletons. Details on this clonotype: Its antigen is not known.

Patients were excluded for uncontrolled infection, other autoimmune disease, pregnancy or lactation. This CDR3 comprises 13 residues. Germline CDR1 SGHTA, CDR2 FQGNSA. V gave up 3 bases and J gave up 4 bases, with 6 bases separating them. This chain uses TRBV7-2 with TRBJ1-4; tentative D call: TRBD1 (5 bases). This receptor was taken from a woman aged 55-75 years with Graves' ophthalmopathy. Sequenced input: blood. Written as DNA, the CDR3 is TGTGCCAGCAGCTTCAGGGATAATGAAAAACTGTTTTTT. Its protein product is CASSFRDNEKLFF.